The entry below describes one TCR beta chain. Antigen: not known. The sample originates from a study of Ad26.COV2.S vaccination and SARS-CoV-2 variants. On the study more broadly: Sample donor was a member of the COV1001 Ad26.COV2.S trial arm.

Sequencing used immunoSEQ multiplex PCR; TCRdb keeps in-frame clones, though not all of them. Of roughly 380,000 clones listed, roughly 85% were seen once; the top ten hold approximately 3.5%. Specified treatment: roughly 20 received Ad26.COV2.S at low or high dose, single or two shots; about 5 received placebo; per-sample allocation not given. Each sample was drawn 63 days after the first injection (of vaccine or placebo). An adult donor aged 18-55 years was enrolled in Boston. The study, taken as a whole, reports: An underestimation of total T cell responses may have resulted from the TCR breadth and depth analyses. Substantial post-vaccination breadth of spike-specific CD8+ and CD4+ T cell responses was reported.

This TCR came from a person between 18 and 65 years old who received the Ad26.COV2.S COVID-19 vaccine or a placebo. The sequencing used peripheral blood, collected in a trial of Ad26.COV2.S vaccine versus placebo.

Here the CDR3 reads CASSLGPGENTEAFF. CDR3 in DNA: TGTGCCAGCAGCTTAGGCCCAGGCGAAAACACTGAAGCTTTCTTT. The rearrangement links TRBV7-6 to TRBJ1-1; no clear D. Germline V gene sequence: CDR1 SGHVS, CDR2 FNYEAQ. V shed 1 base and J shed 2 bases, with 11 bases lying between them. The CDR3 covers 15 residues.